This T cell receptor beta chain was sequenced in a study of T cells in Graves' hyperthyroidism and ophthalmopathy. Amplification of TCR beta CDR3 regions was performed using RNA transcripts as template. The study used the HTBI primer set for a first-round RT-PCR of the TCR CDR3. Using its own MiXCR run on the multiplex PCR reads, TCRdb lists one record per CDR3 protein. Of more than 150,000 distinct CDR3 sequences in the sample, 15% to 20% are singletons; the top ten hold 25% to 30%. This clonotype was recorded many times. Germline CDR1 reads SQVTM; CDR2 reads ANQGSEA. V was pared by 4 bases and J by 5 bases, with 5 bases of the junction left unmatched. CDR3 length: 13 amino acids.

This TCR derives from a woman between 50 and 59 years old with Graves' hyperthyroidism. The J gene is TRBJ2-1, the V gene TRBV29-1; TRBD1 matches at 7 bases. Input material: blood. CDR3 region: CSVVTGINNEQFF. Written as DNA, the CDR3 is TGCAGCGTTGTGACAGGGATTAACAATGAGCAGTTCTTC.